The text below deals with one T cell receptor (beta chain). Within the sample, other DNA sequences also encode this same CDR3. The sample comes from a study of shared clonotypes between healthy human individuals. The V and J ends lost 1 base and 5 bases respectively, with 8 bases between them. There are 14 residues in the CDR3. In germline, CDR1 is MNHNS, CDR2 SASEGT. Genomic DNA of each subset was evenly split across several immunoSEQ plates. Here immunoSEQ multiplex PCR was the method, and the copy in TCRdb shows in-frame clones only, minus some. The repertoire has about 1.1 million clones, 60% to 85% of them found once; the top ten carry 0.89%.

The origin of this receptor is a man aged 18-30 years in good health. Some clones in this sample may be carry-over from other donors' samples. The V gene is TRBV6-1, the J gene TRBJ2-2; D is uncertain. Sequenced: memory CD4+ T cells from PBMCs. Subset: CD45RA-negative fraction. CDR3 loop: CASSEGQVTGELFF. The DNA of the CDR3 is TGTGCCAGCAGTGAAGGGCAGGTGACCGGGGAGCTGTTTTTT.